The 27 T cell receptor beta chains below were found in one sample sequenced in a study of blood T cell repertoires in COVID-19. The assay was immunoSEQ multiplex PCR, and TCRdb's table has in-frame clones only and misses some. The top ten clones hold about 0.8% of a sample with 150,000 to 200,000 clones, about 89% of them seen once. Sequencing input: PBMCs or T cells enriched from blood (not recorded which). These receptors were collected from a woman aged 18 to 35 who had recovered from COVID-19.

CDR3 amino acids: CASSREGSVGEQFF. CDR3 nucleotide sequence: TGTGCCAGCAGCCGGGAGGGGTCTGTAGGCGAGCAGTTCTTC. V usage is TRBV3-1 (or the pseudogene TRBV3-2) and J usage is TRBJ2-1; TRBD2 matches at 7 bases. Germline V gives CDR1 LGHDT, CDR2 YNNKEL (reference sequence). This CDR3 comprises 14 residues. The V gene end was trimmed by 4 bases and the J gene end by 10 bases; junction bases not matched to a gene: 10.

In its sample, this clone was seen once. The chain links TRBV28 to TRBJ2-7; 7 bases align to TRBD2. The CDR3 consists of 15 residues. V dropped 5 bases and J dropped 4; count of bases not matched to a gene: 11. From germline, CDR1 is MDHEN and CDR2 SYDVKM. CDR3: CASSDWGLTNYEQYF. CDR3 bases: TGTGCCAGCAGTGACTGGGGACTAACCAATTACGAGCAGTACTTC. Together with reference TRBV28 and TRBJ2-7, the CDR3 gives the full variable domain: DVKVTQSSRYLVKRTGEKVFLECVQDMDHENMFWYRQDPGLGLRLIYFSYDVKMKEKGDIPEGYSVSREKKERFSLILESASTNQTSMYLCASSDWGLTNYEQYFGPGTRLTVT.

This chain links TRBV3-1 (or the pseudogene TRBV3-2) with TRBJ2-5; D is undetermined. This CDR3 has 12 residues. Germline V gives CDR1 LGHDT, CDR2 YNNKEL (reference sequence). With 3 bases removed from V and 1 base from J, the gap between germline ends came to 3 bases. The CDR3 DNA sequence: TGTGCCAGCAGCCACATCCAAGAGACCCAGTACTTC. It yields the protein CASSHIQETQYF.

The rearrangement links TRBV6-5 to TRBJ2-4; D might be TRBD1 (5 bases). The CDR3 extends over 15 amino acids. The germline CDR1 and CDR2 sequences are MNHEY and SVGAGI. V was cut by 6 bases and J by 0 bases, with 12 bases left in between. CDR3 nucleotide sequence: TGTGCCAGCAGCGACAGCCTTATAGCCAAAAACATTCAGTACTTC. Amino acid sequence: CASSDSLIAKNIQYF.

This clone was seen once. The chain links TRBV5-6 to TRBJ2-5; weak D call: TRBD2 (5 bases). The germline V and J ends were trimmed by 2 bases and 9 bases, with 14 bases remaining between them. CDR1 SGHDT and CDR2 YYEEEE come from the germline V gene. The CDR3 length is 13 residues. The CDR3 is CASSFASGEAQYF. The CDR3 DNA sequence: TGTGCCAGCAGCTTCGCCAGCGGCGAGGCCCAGTACTTC.

The chain combines TRBV6-6 with TRBJ2-5; D gene uncertain. The germline V gene encodes CDR1 MNHNY and CDR2 SVGAGI (reference sequence). Trimming removed 6 bases from V and 5 bases from J, with 7 bases in between. The CDR3 has 11 residues. The CDR3 sequence is CASSPGETQYF. Written as DNA, the CDR3 is TGTGCCAGCAGCCCCGGGGAGACCCAGTACTTC.

The J gene is TRBJ1-2, the V gene TRBV7-2; D perhaps matches TRBD1 (6 bases). The germline V gene has CDR1 SGHTA and CDR2 FQGNSA. Trimming pared 10 bases from V and 6 bases from J, leaving 18 bases between. The CDR3 sequence is 13 residues long. The DNA for the CDR3 is TGTGCCATCGAGGGGGGGCGAGGGGATGGCTACACCTTC. Its translation: CAIEGGRGDGYTF.

The genes are TRBV6-2 or TRBV6-3 and TRBJ2-7; D is uncertain. Germline V gene data show CDR1 as MNHEY and CDR2 as SVGEGT. The CDR3 runs 12 residues. The ends were cut back, 2 bases at V and 4 bases at J, with 6 bases in the middle. The CDR3 loop is CASSYQIYEQYF. The DNA of the CDR3 is TGTGCCAGCAGTTACCAGATTTACGAGCAGTACTTC.

The V call is TRBV7-9, the J call TRBJ2-1; the match to TRBD2 covers 12 bases. The J segment lost 8 bases and the V segment lost 5 bases, leaving 13 bases of the junction unmatched. CDR1 is SEHNR, CDR2 FQNEAQ, per germline (reference sequence). CDR3 length equals 17 residues. CDR3 coding DNA: TGTGCCAGCAGCAGACTAGCGGGAGATCTAAGTGGGGATGAGCAGTTCTTC. Translating it yields CASSRLAGDLSGDEQFF.

J is TRBJ2-1 and V is TRBV29-1; 12 nucleotides agree with TRBD1. The CDR3 spans 14 residues. Germline V gene lookup returns CDR1 SQVTM and CDR2 ANQGSEA. V lost 2 bases to trimming and J lost 9 bases; unmatched junction nucleotides: 5. The CDR3 loop reads CSVERGQGAREQFF. CDR3 sequence (DNA): TGCAGCGTTGAACGGGGACAGGGGGCGCGTGAGCAGTTCTTC.

This rearrangement joins TRBV4-2 to TRBJ1-4; tentative D call: TRBD1 (5 bases). The CDR3 sequence is 15 residues long. Germline V lookup: CDR1 LGHNA, CDR2 YNFKEQ. Trimming took 4 bases from V and 2 from J, leaving 11 bases between them. The CDR3 is CASSRFGGTNEKLFF. CDR3 bases: TGTGCCAGCAGCCGATTCGGGGGGACTAATGAAAAACTGTTTTTT.

V usage is TRBV4-1 and J usage is TRBJ1-3; D gene uncertain. CDR1 is MGHRA, CDR2 YSYEKL, per germline. Trimming pared 4 bases from V and 3 bases from J, leaving 13 bases between. The CDR3 spans 15 residues. CDR3 in amino acids: CASSRGLGLGNTIYF. In nucleotides, the CDR3 is TGCGCCAGCAGCCGAGGGCTGGGTCTTGGAAACACCATATATTTT.

As DNA, the CDR3 is TGTGCTAGTGCCACCCCAGGGGAGCAGTCACCCCTCCACTTT. This sequence encodes CASATPGEQSPLHF. The chain employs TRBV12-5 and TRBJ1-6; a weak D match, TRBD1 (6 bases). Deletions cut 7 bases from V and 10 bases from J, with 17 bases between. Germline assignment: CDR1 LGHNT and CDR2 FRNRAP. The CDR3 has 14 residues.

The J gene is TRBJ1-1, the V gene TRBV9; D not certain. V was cut by 5 bases and J by 5 bases, with 19 bases left in between. Germline CDR1 is SGDLS and CDR2 is YYNGEE. This CDR3 contains 15 residues. CDR3 nucleotides: TGTGCCAGCAGGCCCCAGTTACGTTTCGATACTGAAGCTTTCTTT. Translating gives CASRPQLRFDTEAFF.

The V and J genes are TRBV5-1 and TRBJ2-7; D uncertain. The V gene's germline CDR1 is SGHRS and CDR2 YFSETQ. V was trimmed by 3 bases and J by 1 base, leaving 8 bases between them. The CDR3 covers 13 residues. The CDR3 region has the DNA TGCGCCAGCAGCTCAGAAATTTCCTACGAGCAGTACTTC. Protein: CASSSEISYEQYF.

The chain uses TRBV5-1 and TRBJ2-3, with 8 positions matching TRBD2. The germline V gene has CDR1 SGHRS and CDR2 YFSETQ. CDR3 size: 16 residues. V was clipped by 4 bases and J by 1 base; unmatched bases: 8. CDR3 sequence: CASSPLAGLGTDTQYF. For the CDR3, the DNA is TGCGCCAGCAGCCCCTTAGCGGGATTGGGCACAGATACGCAGTATTTT.

This clone was seen only once. V is TRBV7-2 and J is TRBJ1-1; 8 bases fit TRBD1. The V gene's germline CDR1 is SGHTA and CDR2 FQGNSA. J was trimmed by 5 bases and V by 4 bases; bases with no gene match: 18. The CDR3 is 18 amino acids. The CDR3 reads CASSSPRQGLKPGTEAFF. The DNA of the CDR3 is TGTGCCAGCAGCTCCCCAAGACAGGGGCTTAAACCAGGGACTGAAGCTTTCTTT.

The V call is TRBV27, the J call TRBJ2-4, with D possibly TRBD2 on 5 matching bases. Between the trimmed V and J ends, which lost 2 bases and 15 bases, there was a span of 17 bases. The germline CDR1 and CDR2 sequences are MNHEY and SMNVEV (reference sequence). The CDR3 covers 13 residues. In DNA form, the CDR3 reads TGTGCCAGCAGTTTAGGTTTAGCGACACGTTGGTACTTC. It codes for CASSLGLATRWYF.

This chain connects TRBV28 to TRBJ2-7, with 10 bases fitting TRBD1. The CDR3 loop spans 15 amino acids. J lost 6 bases, V lost 4 bases, and 9 bases had no gene match. Germline CDR1 MDHEN, CDR2 SYDVKM. The CDR3, as DNA: TGTGCCAGCAGTTCCTCGGGACAGGGGATGGGCGAGCAGTACTTC. It yields the protein CASSSSGQGMGEQYF.

The rearrangement joins TRBV30 to TRBJ1-6; D is ambiguous. Trimming stripped 5 bases from V and 0 bases from J, with 11 bases between. The CDR3 is 15 amino acids. Germline V gene sequence: CDR1 GTSNPN, CDR2 SVGIG (reference sequence). The CDR3 sequence: CAWVAGISYNSPLHF. For the CDR3, the DNA is TGTGCCTGGGTAGCCGGGATCTCCTATAATTCACCCCTCCACTTT.

V gene TRBV30 combines with J gene TRBJ2-7; 9 bases line up with TRBD1. The V gene end was trimmed by 2 bases and the J gene end by 1 base; junction bases not matched to a gene: 6. Germline CDR1 and CDR2: GTSNPN and SVGIG (reference sequence). CDR3 length: 15 residues. The CDR3 nucleotides read TGTGCCTGGAGTCGTGGACAGGGGAAGTCCTACGAGCAGTACTTC. The encoded protein is CAWSRGQGKSYEQYF.

The DNA for the CDR3 is TGTGCCAGCAGCTCAGGAGCGGGAGGGAGTACCGGGGAGCTGTTTTTT. Translated, it gives CASSSGAGGSTGELFF. The chain has TRBV7-3 and TRBJ2-2, with 10 positions matching TRBD2. The CDR3 length is 16 residues. The germline gives CDR1 SGHTA, CDR2 FQGTGA. The V and J ends lost 4 bases and 5 bases, in that order; junction bases with no gene match: 7.

This chain uses TRBV7-9 with TRBJ1-5, with 8 nucleotides matching TRBD1. The germline CDR1 and CDR2 sequences are SEHNR and FQNEAQ (reference sequence). This CDR3 is built from 16 residues. Trimming took 5 bases from V and 7 from J; bases not matched to a gene: 13. The CDR3 here is CASSLNSQGAEQPQHF. The CDR3 nucleotides read TGTGCCAGCAGCCTAAACTCCCAGGGGGCGGAACAGCCCCAGCATTTT.

DNA for the CDR3: TGCGCCAGCAGCCAAGTGGGCGGGAGAGAGGGCTCCTACGAGCAGTACTTC. This gives the protein CASSQVGGREGSYEQYF. The rearrangement uses TRBV4-1 and TRBJ2-7; 7 nucleotides agree with TRBD2. The trim removed 1 base at V and 0 bases at J, leaving 9 bases unmatched. The CDR3 loop spans 17 amino acids. The germline V gene encodes CDR1 MGHRA and CDR2 YSYEKL.

The CDR3 DNA is TGTGCCAGCAGCCTATATCCCCCCCTGCCCCTCCACTTT. Amino acid sequence: CASSLYPPLPLHF. This sequence joins TRBV12-3 or TRBV12-4 and TRBJ1-6; D is unclear. This CDR3 region has 13 residues. Between the trimmed V and J ends, which lost 6 bases and 13 bases, there was a span of 16 bases.

The V call is TRBV19, the J call TRBJ1-1, with a possible D match to TRBD1 (6 bases). Germline V gene lookup returns CDR1 LNHDA and CDR2 SQIVND (reference sequence). V was shortened by 3 bases and J by 4 bases, with 12 bases between the two germline ends. The CDR3 runs 14 residues. CDR3 sequence (DNA): TGTGCCAGTAGTATCTTGACAGGAATCACTGAAGCTTTCTTT. Protein product: CASSILTGITEAFF.

The chain has TRBV6-2 or TRBV6-3 and TRBJ1-3, with D unclear. CDR3 length: 14 residues. Deletions cut 2 bases from V and 0 bases from J, with 5 bases between. Germline-derived CDR1 and CDR2 are MNHEY and SVGEGT. As DNA, the CDR3 is TGTGCCAGCAGTTACCCCCGCTCTGGAAACACCATATATTTT. It specifies CASSYPRSGNTIYF.